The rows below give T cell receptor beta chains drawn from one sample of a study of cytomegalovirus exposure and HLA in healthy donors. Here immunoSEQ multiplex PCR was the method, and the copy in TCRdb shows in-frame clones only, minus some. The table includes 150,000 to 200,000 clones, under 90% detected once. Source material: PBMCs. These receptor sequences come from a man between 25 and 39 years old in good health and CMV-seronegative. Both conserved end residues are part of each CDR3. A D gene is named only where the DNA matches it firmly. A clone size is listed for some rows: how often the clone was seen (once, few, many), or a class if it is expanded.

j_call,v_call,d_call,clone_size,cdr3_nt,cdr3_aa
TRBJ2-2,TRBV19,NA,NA,TGTGCCAGTAGTATCGGCGGGGAGCTGTTTTTT,CASSIGGELFF
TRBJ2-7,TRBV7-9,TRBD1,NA,TGTGCCAGCAGCTTATGGGACAGGGGGAACGACGAGCAGTACTTC,CASSLWDRGNDEQYF
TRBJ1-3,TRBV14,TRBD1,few,TGTGCCAGCAGCTTGCTGGACAGGCGCTCTGGAAACACCATATATTTT,CASSLLDRRSGNTIYF
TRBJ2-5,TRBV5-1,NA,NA,TGCGCCAGCTCAAGGCGAGGGTTAGAGACCCAGTACTTC,CASSRRGLETQYF
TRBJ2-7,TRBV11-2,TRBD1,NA,TGTGCCAGCAGCTTCCGACCCGGGACAGGGGAAGGCGAGCAGTACTTC,CASSFRPGTGEGEQYF
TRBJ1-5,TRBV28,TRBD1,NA,TGTGCCAGCGGGGGACAGGGGACGCGTCAGCCCCAGCATTTT,CASGGQGTRQPQHF
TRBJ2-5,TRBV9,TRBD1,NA,TGTGCCAGCAGCGAAGGAGGACAGGCAAGAGAGACCCAGTACTTC,CASSEGGQARETQYF
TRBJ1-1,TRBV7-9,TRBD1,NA,TGTGCCAGCACCCTTAAGAAGGGGGCGACCGCTGAAGCTTTCTTT,CASTLKKGATAEAFF
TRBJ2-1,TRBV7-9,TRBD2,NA,TGTGCCAGCAGCTTAAGACGACTAGCGGGAGGGCAGTCCTACAATGAGCAGTTCTTC,CASSLRRLAGGQSYNEQFF
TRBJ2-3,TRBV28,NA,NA,TGTGCCAGCAGTTTCCCGGTCGGACATAGCACAGATACGCAGTATTTT,CASSFPVGHSTDTQYF
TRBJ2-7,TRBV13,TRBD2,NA,TGTGCCAGCAGCTTAGACGGGGGGGATTACTACGAGCAGTACTTC,CASSLDGGDYYEQYF
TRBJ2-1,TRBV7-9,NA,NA,TGTGCCAGCAGCTTTAACGGGGGCTACAATGAGCAGTTCTTC,CASSFNGGYNEQFF
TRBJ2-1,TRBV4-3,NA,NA,TGCGCCAGTAGTGGAGACAGGAGCTACAATGAGCAGTTCTTC,CASSGDRSYNEQFF
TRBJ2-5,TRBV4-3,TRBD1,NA,TGCGCCAGCAGCCAAGATTTGGCAGGGGGCTCAGAGACCCAGTACTTC,CASSQDLAGGSETQYF
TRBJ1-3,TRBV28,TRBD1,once,TGTGCCAGCAGTTTATTACAAGGACAGGGAGGCGCTGGAAACACCATATATTTT,CASSLLQGQGGAGNTIYF
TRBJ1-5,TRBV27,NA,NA,TGTGCCAGCAGTTACACTTTCGGCAGGCAGCAGCATTTT,CASSYTFGRQQHF
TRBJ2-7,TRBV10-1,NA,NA,TGCGCCAGCGGGGGGAGCTCCTACGAGCAGTACTTC,CASGGSSYEQYF
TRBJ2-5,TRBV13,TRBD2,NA,TGTGCCAGCAGCCCCAGGACTAGCGGGGGGTTTCGAGTAGCCGAGACCCAGTACTTC,CASSPRTSGGFRVAETQYF
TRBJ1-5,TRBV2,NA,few,TGTGCCAGCAGTGAAGATTTGGGGCAGTTTCAGCCCCAGCATTTT,CASSEDLGQFQPQHF
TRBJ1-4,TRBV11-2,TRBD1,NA,TGTGCCAGCAGCTTAGGGTACAGGGGGTCTAATGAAAAACTGTTTTTT,CASSLGYRGSNEKLFF
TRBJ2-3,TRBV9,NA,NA,TGTGCCAGCAGGTCTCAGGCGGGGAGCACAGATACGCAGTATTTT,CASRSQAGSTDTQYF
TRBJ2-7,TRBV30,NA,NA,TGTGCGATCAACAGGATTCCCTCCTACGAGCAGTACTTC,CAINRIPSYEQYF
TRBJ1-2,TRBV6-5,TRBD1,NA,TGTGCCAGCAGTCTGACAGGGAACTATGGCTACACCTTC,CASSLTGNYGYTF
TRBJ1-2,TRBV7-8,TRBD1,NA,TGTGCCAGCAGCTTAGCACGGACAGGGGATCCCTATGGCTACACCTTC,CASSLARTGDPYGYTF
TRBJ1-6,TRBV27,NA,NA,TGTGCCAGCAGTTTAGCCCGTTCAGGGGTCTATAATTCACCCCTCCACTTT,CASSLARSGVYNSPLHF
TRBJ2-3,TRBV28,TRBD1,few,TGTGCCAGCACCGGACCGGGACAGGGCCCCAATACGCAGTATTTT,CASTGPGQGPNTQYF
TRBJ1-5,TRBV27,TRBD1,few,TGTGCCAGCAGTTTAAGGGGGCGTTTAGGGGGAAATCAGCCCCAGCATTTT,CASSLRGRLGGNQPQHF
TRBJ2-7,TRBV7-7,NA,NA,TGTGCCAGCAGCCCATCAAGGGGCCACGAGCAGTACTTC,CASSPSRGHEQYF
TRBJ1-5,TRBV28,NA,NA,TGTGCCAGCAGTGCCAGCGGGAGCAATCAGCCCCAGCATTTT,CASSASGSNQPQHF
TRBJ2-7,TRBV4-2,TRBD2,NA,TGTGCCAGCAGCCCTCTAACGGGACTAGATGTCTACGAGCAGTACTTC,CASSPLTGLDVYEQYF
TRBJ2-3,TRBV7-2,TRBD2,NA,TGTGCCAGCAGCGCCGGGACTAGCGGGATTACAGATACGCAGTATTTT,CASSAGTSGITDTQYF
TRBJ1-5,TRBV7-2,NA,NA,TGTGCCACAGGCAATAGCAATCAGCCCCAGCATTTT,CATGNSNQPQHF
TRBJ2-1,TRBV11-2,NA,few,TGTGCCAGCAGTGGGACTCGAGAAGGTGAGCAGTTCTTC,CASSGTREGEQFF
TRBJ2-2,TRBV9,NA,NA,TGTGCCAGCAGCGTGGTGAGCGACACCGGGGAGCTGTTTTTT,CASSVVSDTGELFF
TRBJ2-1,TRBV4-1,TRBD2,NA,TGCGCCAGCAGCCACCCGGGACTAGCGTCTAGTTCCTCCTACAATGAGCAGTTCTTC,CASSHPGLASSSSYNEQFF
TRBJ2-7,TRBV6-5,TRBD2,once,TGTGCCAGCAGTTACACACCGGGACTAGTCAACGAGCAGTACTTC,CASSYTPGLVNEQYF
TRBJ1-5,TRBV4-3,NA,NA,TGCGCCAGCAGCCAAGATCTGGAGAATCAGCCCCAGCATTTT,CASSQDLENQPQHF
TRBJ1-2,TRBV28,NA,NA,TGTGCCAGCAGTTTAAGTGTCAGCCTACCGGGAGGCTACACCTTC,CASSLSVSLPGGYTF
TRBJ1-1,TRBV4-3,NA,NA,TGCGCCAGCAGCCCCGCGGGGAGTGGAGCCTCTGAAGCTTTCTTT,CASSPAGSGASEAFF
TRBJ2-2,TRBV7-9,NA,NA,TGTTCCAGCAGCTTGTCATGGGGCTCCACCGGGGAGCTGTTTTTT,CSSSLSWGSTGELFF
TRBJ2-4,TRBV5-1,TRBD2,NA,TGCGCCAGCAGCCCGGGGGGTAGCGATGGGAACATTCAGTACTTC,CASSPGGSDGNIQYF
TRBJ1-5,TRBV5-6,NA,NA,TGTGCCAGCAGCCTAGGGGCCTCCAATCAGCCCCAGCATTTT,CASSLGASNQPQHF
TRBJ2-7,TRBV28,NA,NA,TGTGCCAGCAGTCCCGCAGGGGCCCAACGGTACGAGCAGTACTTC,CASSPAGAQRYEQYF
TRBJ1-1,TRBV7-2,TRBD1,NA,TGTGCCAGCAGCTGGTTGGACAGGGTTAACACTGAAGCTTTCTTT,CASSWLDRVNTEAFF
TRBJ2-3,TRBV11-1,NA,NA,TGTGCCAGCAGCTCCTTCTTCATCGGAGATACGCAGTATTTT,CASSSFFIGDTQYF
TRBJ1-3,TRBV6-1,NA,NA,TGTGCCAGCAAACAGTCGGGAGGAAACACCATATATTTT,CASKQSGGNTIYF
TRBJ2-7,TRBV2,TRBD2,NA,TGTGCCAGCAGACCCCTAGCGGGAGTAATTTACGAGCAGTACTTC,CASRPLAGVIYEQYF